Detailed here is one T cell receptor beta chain. The CDR3 has 13 residues. V lost 5 bases, J lost 0 bases, and 7 bases lay in between. In germline, CDR1 is LGHNA, CDR2 YSLEER. This sample was included in a study of blood T cells in healthy people across ages. Each individual donor underwent a draw of 8.5 to 10 milliliters of peripheral blood. PCR was performed a second time for roughly 6 to 12 cycles using a sample-barcoded 5' primer and a J-beta primer mix. MiXCR, run by TCRdb on the 5' RACE reads, gives a single entry per CDR3 protein. The sample has around 320,000 distinct CDR3 sequences; less than 30% are singletons.

What was sequenced was blood. V usage is TRBV4-3 and J usage is TRBJ1-1; D not resolved. The receptor comes from a woman aged 70 to 79 in good health. CDR3 residues: CASSKGLNTEAFF. The DNA for the CDR3 is TGCGCCAGCAGCAAAGGGCTGAACACTGAAGCTTTCTTT.